This T cell receptor (beta chain) was recorded in a study of radiotherapy plus CTLA-4 blockade in lung cancer. Looking at the study overall: Objective response was observed in around a sixth of patients, and disease control in 30% to 40%.

As for this clone: The antigen remains undetermined.

Clones were sequenced by immunoSEQ multiplex PCR, and TCRdb holds only the in-frame ones, with some missing. This sample carries approximately 41,000 clones, about 74% of them seen once, and the ten largest clones take roughly 10%. Study-wide points: An expansion of tumor-derived TCR clones occurred in blood after radiotherapy plus ipilimumab.

The CDR3 totals 15 residues. Germline CDR1 and CDR2: MNHEY and SVGAGI. The ends were cut back, 5 bases at V and 8 bases at J, with 18 bases in the middle. The gene calls are TRBV6-5 and TRBJ1-4, with D tentatively TRBD1 (5 bases). The sample consisted of peripheral blood, taken from a patient treated with radiotherapy plus ipilimumab. The clonotype originates from a human donor with non-small cell lung cancer who had stable disease on radiotherapy plus ipilimumab. The CDR3 reads CASSRGGGRNEKLFF. The DNA of the CDR3 is TGTGCCAGCAGTCGCGGGGGAGGGAGAAACGAAAAACTGTTTTTT.